Sequencing of this T cell receptor beta chain was carried out in a study of PD-1 and CTLA-4 blockade in melanoma. Trimming took off 2 bases at V and 2 bases at J, with 13 bases between the two ends. Germline CDR1 reads LNHDA; CDR2 reads SQIVND (reference sequence). This CDR3 comprises 15 residues. Assay: immunoSEQ multiplex PCR; the TCRdb copy retains only in-frame clones and omits some. The table shows 32,000 or so clones, with roughly 89% occurring only once. J is TRBJ2-7 and V is TRBV19; tentative D call: TRBD1 (5 bases). The TCR originated in a human donor with melanoma. The source material was CD8+ T cells from peripheral blood, sampled before anti-PD-1 treatment. Here the CDR3 DNA reads TGTGCCAGTAGTATATCAGACAGTAGGACCTACGAGCAGTACTTC. Translated, it gives CASSISDSRTYEQYF.